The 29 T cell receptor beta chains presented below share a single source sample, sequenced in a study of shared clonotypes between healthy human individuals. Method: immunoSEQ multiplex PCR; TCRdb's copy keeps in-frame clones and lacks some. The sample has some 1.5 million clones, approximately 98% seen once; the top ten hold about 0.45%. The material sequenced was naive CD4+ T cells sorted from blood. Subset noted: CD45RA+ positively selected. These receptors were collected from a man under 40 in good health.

CDR3 sequence: CASRDGGTYNEQFF. DNA of the CDR3: TGTGCCAGCAGAGATGGAGGAACCTACAATGAGCAGTTCTTC. The chain links TRBV6-5 to TRBJ2-1; tentative D call: TRBD2 (5 bases). Looked up from germline, CDR1 is MNHEY and CDR2 is SVGAGI. The CDR3 covers 14 residues. V lost 6 bases and J 2 bases, leaving 11 bases between the germline ends.

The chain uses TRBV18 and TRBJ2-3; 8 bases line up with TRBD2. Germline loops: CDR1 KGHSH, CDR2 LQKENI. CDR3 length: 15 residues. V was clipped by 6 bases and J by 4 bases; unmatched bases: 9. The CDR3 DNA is TGTGCCAGCTCGGGCCCCGCGGGAGGCCCAGATACGCAGTATTTT. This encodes CASSGPAGGPDTQYF.

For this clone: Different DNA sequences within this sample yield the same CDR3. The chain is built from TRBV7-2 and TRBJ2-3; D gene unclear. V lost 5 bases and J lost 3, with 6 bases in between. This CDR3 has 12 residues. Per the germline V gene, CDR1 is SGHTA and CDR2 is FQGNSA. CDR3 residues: CASSPRTDTQYF. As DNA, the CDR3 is TGTGCCAGCAGCCCAAGGACAGATACGCAGTATTTT.

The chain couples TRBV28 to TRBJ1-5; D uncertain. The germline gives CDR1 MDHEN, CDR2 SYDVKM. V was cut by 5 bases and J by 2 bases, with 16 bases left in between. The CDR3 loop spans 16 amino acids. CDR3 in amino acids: CASSPEAGIGNQPQHF. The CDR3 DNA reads TGTGCCAGCAGTCCCGAGGCGGGAATTGGCAATCAGCCCCAGCATTTT.

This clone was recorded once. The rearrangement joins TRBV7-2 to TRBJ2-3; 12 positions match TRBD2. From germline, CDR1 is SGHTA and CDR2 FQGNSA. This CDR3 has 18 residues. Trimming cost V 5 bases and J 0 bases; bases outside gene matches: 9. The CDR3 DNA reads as TGTGCCAGCAGCCTTGGGCTAGCGGGAGGGTCCAGCACAGATACGCAGTATTTT. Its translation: CASSLGLAGGSSTDTQYF.

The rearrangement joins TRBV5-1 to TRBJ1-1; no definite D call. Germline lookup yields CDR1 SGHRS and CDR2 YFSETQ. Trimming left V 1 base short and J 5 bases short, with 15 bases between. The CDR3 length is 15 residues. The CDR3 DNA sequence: TGCGCCAGCAGCTTGAGGTCTCTTGCGGGGACTGAAGCTTTCTTT. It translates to CASSLRSLAGTEAFF.

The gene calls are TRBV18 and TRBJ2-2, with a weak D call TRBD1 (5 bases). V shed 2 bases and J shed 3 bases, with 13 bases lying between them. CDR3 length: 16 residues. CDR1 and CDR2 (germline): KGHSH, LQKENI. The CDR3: CASSPRTHRDTGELFF. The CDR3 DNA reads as TGTGCCAGCTCACCAAGGACACACCGGGACACCGGGGAGCTGTTTTTT.

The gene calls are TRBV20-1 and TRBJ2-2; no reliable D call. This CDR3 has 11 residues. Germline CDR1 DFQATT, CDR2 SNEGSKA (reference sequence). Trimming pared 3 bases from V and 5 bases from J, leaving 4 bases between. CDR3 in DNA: TGCAGTGCTAGGACAACCGGGGAGCTGTTTTTT. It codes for CSARTTGELFF.

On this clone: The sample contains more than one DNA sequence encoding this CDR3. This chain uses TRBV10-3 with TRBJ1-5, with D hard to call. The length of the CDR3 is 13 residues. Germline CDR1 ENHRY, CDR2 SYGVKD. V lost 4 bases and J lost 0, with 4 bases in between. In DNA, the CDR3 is TGTGCCATCAGTGGAAATAGCAATCAGCCCCAGCATTTT. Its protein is CAISGNSNQPQHF.

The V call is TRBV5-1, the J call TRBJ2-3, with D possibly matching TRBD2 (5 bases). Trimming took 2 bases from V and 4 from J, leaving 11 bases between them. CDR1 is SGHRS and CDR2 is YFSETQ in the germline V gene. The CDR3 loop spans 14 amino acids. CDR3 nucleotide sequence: TGCGCCAGCAGCTTTTGGGAGTCTGCAGATACGCAGTATTTT. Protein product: CASSFWESADTQYF.

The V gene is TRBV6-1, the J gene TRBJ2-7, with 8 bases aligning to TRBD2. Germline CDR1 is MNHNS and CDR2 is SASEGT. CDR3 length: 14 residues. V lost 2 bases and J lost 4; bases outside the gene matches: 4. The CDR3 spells CASSESSGKYEQYF. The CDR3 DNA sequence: TGTGCCAGCAGTGAAAGTAGCGGGAAGTACGAGCAGTACTTC.

CDR3 bases: TGTGCCAGCAGCGTAGCCCGCGGTATCTTCTACGAGCAGTACTTC. Protein sequence: CASSVARGIFYEQYF. V gene TRBV9 combines with J gene TRBJ2-7; no clear D gene. This CDR3 is 15 amino acids long. Germline V gene lookup returns CDR1 SGDLS and CDR2 YYNGEE. V shed 0 bases and J shed 3 bases, with 13 bases lying between them.

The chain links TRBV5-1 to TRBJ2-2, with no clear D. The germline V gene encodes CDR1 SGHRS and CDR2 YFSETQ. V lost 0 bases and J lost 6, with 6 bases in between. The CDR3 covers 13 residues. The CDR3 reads CASSLAPPGELFF. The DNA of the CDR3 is TGCGCCAGCAGCTTGGCACCCCCCGGGGAGCTGTTTTTT.

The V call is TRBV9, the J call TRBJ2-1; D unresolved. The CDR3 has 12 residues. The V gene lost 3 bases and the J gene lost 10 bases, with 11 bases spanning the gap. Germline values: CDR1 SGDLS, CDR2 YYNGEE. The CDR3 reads CASSGDPGEQFF. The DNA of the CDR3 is TGTGCCAGCAGCGGAGACCCTGGGGAGCAGTTCTTC.

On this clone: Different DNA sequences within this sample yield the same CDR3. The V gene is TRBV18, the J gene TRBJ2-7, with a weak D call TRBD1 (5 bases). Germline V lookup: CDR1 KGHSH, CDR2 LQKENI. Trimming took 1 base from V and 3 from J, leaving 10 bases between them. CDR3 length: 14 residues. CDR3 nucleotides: TGTGCCAGCTCACCACGGCAGGGCGGCTACGAGCAGTACTTC. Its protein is CASSPRQGGYEQYF. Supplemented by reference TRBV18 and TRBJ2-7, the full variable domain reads NAGVMQNPRHLVRRRGQEARLRCSPMKGHSHVYWYRQLPEEGLKFMVYLQKENIIDESGMPKERFSAEFPKEGPSILRIQQVVRGDSAAYFCASSPRQGGYEQYFGPGTRLTVT.

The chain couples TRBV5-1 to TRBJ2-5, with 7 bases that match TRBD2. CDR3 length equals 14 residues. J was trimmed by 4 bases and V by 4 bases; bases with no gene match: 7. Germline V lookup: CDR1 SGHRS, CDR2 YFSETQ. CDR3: CASSPRGGGETQYF. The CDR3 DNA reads TGCGCCAGCAGCCCTCGCGGGGGAGGAGAGACCCAGTACTTC.

CDR3 bases: TGTGCCAGCAGTTTATGGACAGGGGACCCCCAGGGGAATGAGCAGTTCTTC. It is translated as CASSLWTGDPQGNEQFF. The chain carries TRBV28 and TRBJ2-1; 8 bases are a match to TRBD1. This CDR3 is built from 17 residues. Germline lookup yields CDR1 MDHEN and CDR2 SYDVKM. Trimming at V came to 0 bases and at J to 7 bases, leaving 11 bases not matched to a gene. Complete variable domain (other parts from reference TRBV28 and TRBJ2-1): DVKVTQSSRYLVKRTGEKVFLECVQDMDHENMFWYRQDPGLGLRLIYFSYDVKMKEKGDIPEGYSVSREKKERFSLILESASTNQTSMYLCASSLWTGDPQGNEQFFGPGTRLTVL.

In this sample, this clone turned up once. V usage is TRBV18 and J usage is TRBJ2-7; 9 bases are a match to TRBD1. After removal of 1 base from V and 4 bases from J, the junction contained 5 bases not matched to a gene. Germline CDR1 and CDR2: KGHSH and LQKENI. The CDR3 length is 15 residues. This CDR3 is CASSPLGQGDYEQYF. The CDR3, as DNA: TGTGCCAGCTCACCACTGGGACAGGGAGATTACGAGCAGTACTTC. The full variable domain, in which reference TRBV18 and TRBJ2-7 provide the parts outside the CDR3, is NAGVMQNPRHLVRRRGQEARLRCSPMKGHSHVYWYRQLPEEGLKFMVYLQKENIIDESGMPKERFSAEFPKEGPSILRIQQVVRGDSAAYFCASSPLGQGDYEQYFGPGTRLTVT.

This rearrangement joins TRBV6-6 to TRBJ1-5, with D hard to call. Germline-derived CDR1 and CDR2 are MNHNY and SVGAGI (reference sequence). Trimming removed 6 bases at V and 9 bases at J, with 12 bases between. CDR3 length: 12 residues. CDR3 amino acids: CASSRSFWPQHF. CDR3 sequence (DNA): TGTGCCAGCAGCCGATCCTTTTGGCCCCAGCATTTT.

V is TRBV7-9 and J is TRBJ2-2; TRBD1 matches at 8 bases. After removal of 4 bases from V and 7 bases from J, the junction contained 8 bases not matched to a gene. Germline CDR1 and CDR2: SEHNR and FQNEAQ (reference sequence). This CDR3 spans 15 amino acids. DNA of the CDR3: TGTGCCAGCAGCTCGCGGACAGGGATCAGCGGGGAGCTGTTTTTT. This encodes CASSSRTGISGELFF.

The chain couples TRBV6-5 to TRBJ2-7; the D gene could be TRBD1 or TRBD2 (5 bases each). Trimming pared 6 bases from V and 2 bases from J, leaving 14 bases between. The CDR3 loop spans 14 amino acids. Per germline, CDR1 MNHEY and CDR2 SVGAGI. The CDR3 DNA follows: TGTGCCAGCAGGACCGGGACGGTAACCTACGAGCAGTACTTC. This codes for CASRTGTVTYEQYF.

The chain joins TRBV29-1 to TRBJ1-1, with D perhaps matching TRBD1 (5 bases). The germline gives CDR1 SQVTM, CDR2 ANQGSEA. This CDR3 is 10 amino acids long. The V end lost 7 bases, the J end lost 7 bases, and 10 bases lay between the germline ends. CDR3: CSGRTNEAFF. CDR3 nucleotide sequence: TGCAGCGGCCGGACAAATGAAGCTTTCTTT.

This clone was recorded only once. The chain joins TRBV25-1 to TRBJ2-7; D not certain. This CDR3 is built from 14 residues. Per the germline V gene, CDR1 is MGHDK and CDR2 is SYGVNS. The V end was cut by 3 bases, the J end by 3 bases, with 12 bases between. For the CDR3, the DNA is TGTGCCAGCAGTGAGTTTGCGAAGGGCTACGAGCAGTACTTC. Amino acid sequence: CASSEFAKGYEQYF.

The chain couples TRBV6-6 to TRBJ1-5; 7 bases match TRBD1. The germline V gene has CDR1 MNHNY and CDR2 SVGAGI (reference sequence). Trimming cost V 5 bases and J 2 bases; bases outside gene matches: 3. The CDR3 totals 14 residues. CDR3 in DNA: TGTGCCAGCAGTGACAGGGAGGGCAATCAGCCCCAGCATTTT. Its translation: CASSDREGNQPQHF.

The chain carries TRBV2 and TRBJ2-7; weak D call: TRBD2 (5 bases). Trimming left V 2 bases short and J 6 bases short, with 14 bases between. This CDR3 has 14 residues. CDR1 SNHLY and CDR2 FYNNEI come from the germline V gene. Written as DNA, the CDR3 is TGTGCCAGCAGTGAAAGGCTAGCTCCAGCCGAGCAGTACTTC. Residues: CASSERLAPAEQYF. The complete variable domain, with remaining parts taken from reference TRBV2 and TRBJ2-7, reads EPEVTQTPSHQVTQMGQEVILRCVPISNHLYFYWYRQILGQKVEFLVSFYNNEISEKSEIFDDQFSVERPDGSNFTLKIRSTKLEDSAMYFCASSERLAPAEQYFGPGTRLTVT.

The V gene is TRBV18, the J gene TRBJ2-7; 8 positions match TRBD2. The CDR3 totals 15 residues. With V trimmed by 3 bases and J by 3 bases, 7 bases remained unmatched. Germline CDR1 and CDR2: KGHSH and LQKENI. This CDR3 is CASSPRAGGGYEQYF. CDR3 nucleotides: TGTGCCAGCTCACCCCGGGCGGGGGGCGGCTACGAGCAGTACTTC.

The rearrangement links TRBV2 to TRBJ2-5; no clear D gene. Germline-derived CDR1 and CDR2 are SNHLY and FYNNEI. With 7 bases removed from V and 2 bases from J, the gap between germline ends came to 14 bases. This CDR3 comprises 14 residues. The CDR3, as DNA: TGTGCCAGCACCAAGGGAACTCCGCAAGAGACCCAGTACTTC. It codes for CASTKGTPQETQYF.

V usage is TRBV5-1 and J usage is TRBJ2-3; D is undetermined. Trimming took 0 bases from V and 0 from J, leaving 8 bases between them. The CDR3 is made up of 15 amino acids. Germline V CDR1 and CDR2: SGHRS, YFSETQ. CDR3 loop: CASSLAPLSTDTQYF. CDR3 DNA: TGCGCCAGCAGCTTGGCGCCACTTAGCACAGATACGCAGTATTTT.

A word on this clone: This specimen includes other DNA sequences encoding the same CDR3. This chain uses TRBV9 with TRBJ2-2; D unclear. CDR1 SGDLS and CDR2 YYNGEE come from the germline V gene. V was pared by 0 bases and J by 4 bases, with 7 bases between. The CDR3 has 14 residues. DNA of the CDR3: TGTGCCAGCAGCGTAGGGACCGGCACCGGGGAGCTGTTTTTT. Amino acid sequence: CASSVGTGTGELFF.